The source of this TCR beta chain is a study of shared clonotypes between healthy human individuals (dated by TCRdb to 2018 to 2020). For context, the study as a whole: A couple of women and three men aged 18 to 49 years were included in the cohort. Libraries were prepared and TCR repertoires were sequenced by different laboratories using diverse techniques, in order to increase sequencing depth and limit assay-specific biases. For each donor, three plates each were used for CD4 naive and CD4 memory, two plates were used for CD8 naive, and one plate was used for CD8 memory. Per donor, leukapheresis produced somewhere between about 0.94 and 9 billion PBMCs. Blood TCR repertoires of roughly 5 healthy adults were deeply sequenced to estimate repertoire size and the extent of clonotype sharing between individuals. The paper's findings and limits, for the study overall: Incomplete sequencing was indicated by rarefaction of sorted-subset datasets, despite the large sequencing depth. Because the study included a small number of donors, the genetic and exposure-history diversity represented was limited. Higher generation probabilities were observed for clonotypes shared by all four sorted-subset donors than for non-shared clonotypes. Sampling was restricted to blood, and TCR repertoires in tissue are likely to differ from TCR repertoires in blood. When several donors were compared, the shared fraction of clonotypes was about 5% for naive CD4, approximately 3.5% for naive CD8, about 2.4% for memory CD4, and 0.4% for memory CD8. Pairwise subsampling led to the expectation that sequencing depth would affect the degree of clonotype sharing among donors. Naive subsets generally had larger estimated clonotype richness than memory subsets did.

Sequences SGHNT (CDR1) and YENEEA (CDR2) are obtained from the germline V gene. The CDR3 covers 16 residues, taking in both the cysteine and the phenylalanine. The kept DNA is CDR3 alone, 48 bases in frame from the first base. Relative to germline, V is 1 base shorter and J is 0 bases shorter, with 7 bases between their ends. Healthy HIV-negative adults with no recently reported acute infections or vaccinations were included as donors. All donors were Caucasian adults living in Nashville, Tennessee, USA. Magnetic negative selection was used to enrich CD4+ T cells, after which naive cells were positively selected on CD45RA and the negative fraction became the memory subset. Blood was collected by leukapheresis, and PBMCs were isolated by Ficoll-Histopaque density gradient centrifugation and then cryopreserved in liquid nitrogen vapor phase. Purity and quantity of every magnetically sorted T cell population were checked by analytical flow cytometry. Each sorted fraction had its genomic DNA isolated and then quantified by UV absorbance on a Nanodrop 2000c.

TCR CDR3 regions were amplified from genomic DNA by multiplex PCR using the deep immunoSEQ assay. For each cell subset, the extracted genomic DNA was distributed evenly across all wells of several immunoSEQ 96-well plates, and each plate served as one replicate. For sorted subsets, each replicate PCR was loaded with around 200 ng genomic DNA, equivalent to about 30,000 T cell genomes. Purified libraries were measured with a Qubit 3.0 fluorometer, size-checked on a Bioanalyzer 2100, and measured again with the KAPA Library Quantification kit. Every immunoSEQ 96-well plate was sequenced on a separate single-read 150-cycle Illumina NextSeq 550 flow cell. For the original study's pipeline: Because only junctional sequences without quality scores were contained in the immunoSEQ output, filtering matching that applied to full-length reads could not be performed. To assign V/J genes and CDR3, sequences were annotated against IMGT germline references using PyIR, a Python wrapper for IgBLAST v1.9. Any read was removed if the V/J assignment was weak (E-value above 1e-6), the CDR3 was missing, or the read contained stop codons, out-of-frame junctions, or ambiguous translated residues. V3J clonotypes were defined by identical inferred V gene, J gene, and CDR3 amino acid sequence. Percentage overlap between repertoires was computed as shared unique clonotypes divided by the size of the smaller repertoire. RTK rarefaction, the Chao1 estimator, and Recon v2.1 estimates of unobserved clonotypes were used to assess repertoire richness. Generation probabilities were computed with OLGA for all TCRbeta clonotypes obtained by the gDNA method from a few donors. Held by TCRdb, this immuneACCESS table contains in-frame sequences only and omits some clones. Under half of the omission traces to an unresolved V gene where checked; the cause of the rest is unknown. The V and J calls and clone size were taken over from that table, and D and trimming were inferred from the DNA. In all, the sample holds about 1.1 million clones, and roughly 77% of those were seen once. The top ten clonotypes cover 0.89% of the sample.

Concerning this clone: Its antigen is currently not known. Base qualities are not at hand, and no much larger clone is one base apart.

The sequenced sample consisted of memory CD4+ T cells from PBMCs. The sample's cell subset or site label, decoded: CD45RA-negative fraction. The chain employs TRBV11-3 and TRBJ2-6, with no confident D gene call. The source is a man between 18 and 35 years old in good health. Some clones in this sample may be carry-over from other donors' samples. The nucleotide sequence is given as TGTGCCAGCAGCTTAGGGCTCTCCTCTGGGGCCAACGTCCTGACTTTC. It specifies CASSLGLSSGANVLTF. Outside the CDR3, residues come from the reference TRBV11-3 and TRBJ2-6 proteins, so the full variable domain is: EAGVVQSPRYKIIEKKQPVAFWCNPISGHNTLYWYLQNLGQGPELLIRYENEEAVDDSQLPKDRFSAERLKGVDSTLKIQPAELGDSAVYLCASSLGLSSGANVLTFGAGSRLTVL.